This is a list of T cell receptor beta chains from one sample in a study of beta chain features in type 1 diabetes. Data came from immunoSEQ multiplex PCR; TCRdb stores just in-frame clones and leaves some out. The table shows 300,000 to 350,000 clones, with around 7.6% occurring only once. Material for sequencing was central memory CD4+ T cells from blood. These receptors were taken from a woman younger than 35 in good health. Both conserved end residues are part of each CDR3. The D gene is left open where the match is weak. Clone size is shown for a subset of rows, as once, few, many or a class of expanded clone.

v_call	j_call	d_call	clone_size	cdr3_aa	cdr3_nt
TRBV7-3	TRBJ2-3	.	few	CASSYSIASDTQYF	TGTGCCAGCAGTTACTCTATAGCATCAGATACGCAGTATTTT
TRBV7-2	TRBJ2-3	.	few	CASSRTGTGTDTQYF	TGTGCCAGCAGTCGAACGGGTACTGGCACAGATACGCAGTATTTT
TRBV28	TRBJ1-1	.	.	CASPSETGRAFF	TGTGCCAGCCCCAGCGAAACCGGACGAGCTTTCTTT
TRBV18	TRBJ2-1	.	few	CASSPPGRNEQFF	TGTGCCAGCTCACCACCGGGGCGGAATGAGCAGTTCTTC
TRBV2	TRBJ2-5	TRBD1	few	CASVGTGRSETQYF	TGTGCCAGCGTCGGGACAGGTAGATCGGAGACCCAGTACTTC
TRBV21-1	TRBJ2-1	.	.	CASSNGTNLLNSYNEQFF	TGTGCCAGCAGCAACGGGACAAACCTCCTTAACTCCTACAATGAGCAGTTCTTC
TRBV6-6	TRBJ2-2	TRBD1	few	CASSEQGAGELFF	TGTGCCAGCAGCGAACAGGGGGCCGGGGAGCTGTTTTTT
TRBV28	TRBJ2-3	.	.	CASSPAGSDTQYF	TGTGCCAGCAGCCCGGCGGGTTCAGATACGCAGTATTTT
TRBV5-5	TRBJ2-1	TRBD2	many	CASSGPGLAQSSYNEQFF	TGTGCCAGCAGCGGTCCGGGACTAGCACAGAGCTCCTACAATGAGCAGTTCTTC
TRBV7-2	TRBJ2-3	.	.	CASSSYADTQYF	TGTGCCAGCAGCTCGTACGCAGATACGCAGTATTTT
TRBV27	TRBJ1-1	.	few	CASARREGYRRDTEAFF	TGTGCCAGCGCGCGCCGGGAGGGCTACCGACGGGACACTGAAGCTTTCTTT
TRBV4-1	TRBJ2-2	TRBD2	few	CASSQVVAGATGELFF	TGCGCCAGCAGCCAAGTGGTAGCGGGAGCGACCGGGGAGCTGTTTTTT
TRBV21-1	TRBJ2-7	.	few	CAAAGGGFEQYF	TGTGCCGCAGCCGGGGGAGGATTCGAGCAGTACTTC
TRBV10-3	TRBJ2-1	.	few	CAIRPAGDYNEQFF	TGTGCCATCAGGCCGGCGGGTGACTACAATGAGCAGTTCTTC
TRBV5-1	TRBJ1-1	.	few	CASSSGEPTEAFF	TGCGCCAGCAGCTCAGGGGAACCCACTGAAGCTTTCTTT
TRBV19	TRBJ2-1	.	few	CASSNLRTAPEQFF	TGTGCCAGTAGTAACCTCCGGACGGCACCGGAGCAGTTCTTC
TRBV28	TRBJ2-7	TRBD1	many	CASRGTGRSYEQYF	TGTGCCAGCAGGGGGACAGGGAGATCCTACGAGCAGTACTTC
TRBV4-3	TRBJ2-1	.	few	CASSPQGKTYNEQFF	TGCGCCAGCAGCCCCCAAGGGAAAACTTACAATGAGCAGTTCTTC
TRBV7-8	TRBJ1-1	.	.	CASSIGVLNTEAFF	TGTGCCAGCAGCATAGGGGTCCTGAACACTGAAGCTTTCTTT
TRBV27	TRBJ2-3	.	few	CASSFTARTDTQYF	TGTGCCAGCAGTTTCACAGCGCGCACAGATACGCAGTATTTT
TRBV2	TRBJ2-5	TRBD2	.	CASGHSGRGGETQYF	TGTGCCAGCGGCCATAGCGGGAGAGGTGGGGAGACCCAGTACTTC
TRBV25-1	TRBJ1-4	.	.	CASSERTTTNEKLFF	TGTGCCAGCAGTGAAAGGACAACCACCAATGAAAAACTGTTTTTT
TRBV29-1	TRBJ1-2	.	many	CSVTENYGYTF	TGCAGCGTCACAGAAAACTATGGCTACACCTTC
TRBV7-8	TRBJ2-1	TRBD2	few	CASSLRTSGNNEQFF	TGTGCCAGCAGCTTAAGGACTAGCGGAAACAATGAGCAGTTCTTC
TRBV28	TRBJ1-4	.	.	CASSWRDGRLEKLFF	TGTGCCAGCAGTTGGCGGGACGGAAGACTTGAAAAACTGTTTTTT
TRBV11-2	TRBJ2-4	.	.	CASSPGWGLSDIQYF	TGTGCCAGCAGCCCGGGATGGGGGTTGTCGGACATTCAGTACTTC
TRBV18	TRBJ1-1	.	.	CASSPQGLNTEAFF	TGTGCCAGCTCACCACAGGGGTTGAACACTGAAGCTTTCTTT
TRBV7-2	TRBJ1-1	.	.	CASSLESNTEAFF	TGTGCCAGCAGCTTAGAATCGAACACTGAAGCTTTCTTT
TRBV7-2	TRBJ2-5	.	few	CASSSSETQYF	TGTGCCAGCAGCTCCTCAGAGACCCAGTACTTC
TRBV15	TRBJ2-3	.	.	CATSRVGDTQYF	TGTGCCACCAGCAGAGTAGGAGATACGCAGTATTTT
TRBV9	TRBJ2-5	.	many	CASSQGPGGQTQYF	TGTGCCAGCAGCCAAGGCCCTGGCGGTCAGACCCAGTACTTC
TRBV4-3	TRBJ2-3	TRBD2	.	CASSRSLAGGTTQYF	TGCGCCAGCAGCCGCTCACTAGCGGGAGGAACTACGCAGTATTTT
TRBV28	TRBJ1-3	.	few	CASVTLGNTIYF	TGTGCCAGCGTCACCCTTGGAAACACCATATATTTT
TRBV4-3	TRBJ2-7	TRBD1	few	CASSQSRQGHSYEQYF	TGCGCCAGCAGCCAATCGAGACAGGGTCACTCCTACGAGCAGTACTTC
TRBV9	TRBJ2-7	TRBD2	few	CASSRSPSGRVGEQYF	TGTGCCAGCAGCCGATCCCCGAGCGGGAGGGTAGGCGAGCAGTACTTC
TRBV18	TRBJ1-5	.	.	CASSPGRGHQPQHF	TGTGCCAGCTCACCAGGTAGGGGCCATCAGCCCCAGCATTTT